What follows are 2 T cell receptor beta chains derived from one specimen sequenced in a study of T cells in women clearing cervical HPV infection. Generated by immunoSEQ multiplex PCR, the TCRdb table keeps only in-frame clones and is missing some. The data include fewer than 35,000 clones; the top ten clones carry around 4%. Sequencing was done on a sample of blood buffy coat. These receptors all come from a woman aged 18-69 years with a cervical HPV16 infection that either progressed to CIN3+ or cleared (not recorded which).

A word on this clone: The read ends 3 residues early relative to the CDR3; the germline J gene fills the gap. V gene TRBV20-1 combines with J gene TRBJ2-2; possibly TRBD1 for D (6 bases). This CDR3 has 14 residues. Germline V gene sequence: CDR1 DFQATT, CDR2 SNEGSKA (reference sequence). Here the CDR3 reads CSTNRTATNEKLFF. The covered CDR3 bases are TGCAGTACGAATCGGACAGCAACTAATGAAAAG.

Points on this clone: The CDR3 end falls 3 residues outside the read, so it is completed with the germline J gene. V is TRBV29-1 and J is TRBJ1-2; D is possibly TRBD1 (5 bases). The CDR3 covers 12 residues. The germline V gene encodes CDR1 SQVTM and CDR2 ANQGSEA. V lost 7 bases and J 0 bases, leaving 9 bases between the germline ends. Partial CDR3 DNA: TGCAGCGGTCAGGGAACTAACTATGGC. This translates into CSGQGTNYG. The whole CDR3 sequence is CSGQGTNYGYTF.